Here is one T cell receptor (beta chain) with its context. As yet, its antigen is unknown. Time point given: baseline pretreatment blood. As to treatment: 15 Gy SBRT to primary tumor, nephrectomy 4 weeks later. This sample is drawn from a study of radiation and T cells in renal cell carcinoma. The CDR3 is 13 residues long. Per the germline V gene, CDR1 is SGHAT and CDR2 is FQDESV (reference sequence). The V and J ends lost 4 bases and 5 bases respectively, with 8 bases between them. Produced via immunoSEQ multiplex PCR; TCRdb's table is partial and in-frame only. The sample lists about 130,000 clones; 70% to 90% were seen once. Broader study findings: From baseline, blood top tumor clonotypes peaked at 2 weeks post-radiation.

The specimen comprised blood, sampled from a patient whose treatment included radiotherapy and nephrectomy. J is TRBJ2-2 and V is TRBV11-1; either TRBD1 or TRBD2 may fit D (5 bases each). The source of this sequence is a woman in her forties or fifties with renal cell carcinoma. CDR3 protein: CASSWDRTGELFF. In nucleotides, the CDR3 is TGTGCCAGCAGCTGGGACCGGACCGGGGAGCTGTTTTTT.